These 4 T cell receptor beta chains originate from one sample sequenced in a study of response to subunit inactivated influenza vaccine. TCRdb re-derived calls from the RT-PCR reads in MiXCR, one entry per CDR3 protein. Counted here are about 540,000 distinct CDR3 sequences, around 21% occurring once; the ten biggest clones make up 2.8%. These sequences were also reported in another study, on T cells expressing NK-cell markers. That paper notes: TCR beta libraries carry UMIs added by 5'RACE template switching.

The sequencing here drew on CD4+ T cells sorted from PBMCs, taken about 12 days after vaccination. The receptors shown here come from a man aged 45-60 years who received an inactivated influenza vaccine.

The V gene is TRBV2, the J gene TRBJ2-5; 7 bases match TRBD2. CDR1 and CDR2 (germline): SNHLY, FYNNEI. This CDR3 is 14 amino acids long. Trimming took 4 bases from V and 3 from J; bases not matched to a gene: 5. DNA of the CDR3: TGTGCCAGCAGTGCCAGACTAGCCGAAGAGACCCAGTACTTC. Its protein product is CASSARLAEETQYF.

This clonotype has a single count. This rearrangement joins TRBV20-1 to TRBJ2-3; TRBD2 matches at 10 bases. CDR3 length: 16 residues. The V gene's germline CDR1 is DFQATT and CDR2 SNEGSKA (reference sequence). J was trimmed by 3 bases and V by 1 base; bases with no gene match: 7. CDR3 in DNA: TGCAGTGCTAGAGGTGGAGTTAGCGGGGGGACAGATACGCAGTATTTT. It encodes CSARGGVSGGTDTQYF.

This clonotype has just a few counts. The V call is TRBV4-3, the J call TRBJ2-7; 10 bases line up with TRBD1. After removal of 3 bases from V and 2 bases from J, the junction contained 10 bases not matched to a gene. Germline V gene data show CDR1 as LGHNA and CDR2 as YSLEER. The CDR3 contains 17 residues. CDR3 loop: CASSHVLAGTGAYEQYF. DNA of the CDR3: TGCGCCAGCAGCCACGTACTCGCAGGGACAGGGGCCTACGAGCAGTACTTC.

The table lists this clonotype with many counts. The chain joins TRBV29-1 to TRBJ2-5; possibly TRBD2 for D (5 bases). V was pared by 5 bases and J by 1 base, with 11 bases between. Germline CDR1 and CDR2: SQVTM and ANQGSEA. The CDR3 extends over 13 amino acids. CDR3 sequence (DNA): TGCAGCGTTAGAGGGCGGACCCAAGAGACCCAGTACTTC. Its translation: CSVRGRTQETQYF.